Each of the 30 T cell receptor beta chains below was sequenced from the same sample in a study of OX40 agonist ivuxolimab in advanced cancers. To prepare the library, the immunoSEQ multiplex PCR assay was applied. The table was pulled from immuneACCESS by TCRdb, which kept in-frame rearrangements only. Such tables lose some clones; where checked, under half of the loss comes from unresolved V genes, and the rest has no known cause. For this sample the table gives about 69,000 clones, of which approximately 93% were detected only once. The leading ten clones occupy approximately 0.3% of the sample. The specimen was CD4+ or CD8+ T cells sorted from blood, collected in a trial of the OX40 agonist ivuxolimab. The receptors derive from an adult with an advanced solid tumor such as melanoma, head and neck, liver or kidney cancer.

The chain links TRBV5-1 to TRBJ2-3; TRBD1 aligns across 7 bases. Germline V gene data show CDR1 as SGHRS and CDR2 as YFSETQ. The CDR3 is 16 amino acids. V dropped 3 bases and J dropped 1; count of bases not matched to a gene: 8. This CDR3 reads CASSSQTGSGTDTQYF. The CDR3 DNA is TGCGCCAGCAGCTCGCAGACAGGGTCTGGCACAGATACGCAGTATTTT.

The chain employs TRBV28 and TRBJ2-3; D gene ambiguous. Germline lookup yields CDR1 MDHEN and CDR2 SYDVKM. The CDR3 length is 10 residues. The CDR3 protein is CGLRGDTQYF. In nucleotides, the CDR3 is TGTGGCCTTCGTGGGGATACGCAGTATTTT. Combining the CDR3 with reference TRBV28 and TRBJ2-3 gives the whole variable domain DVKVTQSSRYLVKRTGEKVFLECVQDMDHENMFWYRQDPGLGLRLIYFSYDVKMKEKGDIPEGYSVSREKKERFSLILESASTNQTSMYLCGLRGDTQYFGPGTRLTVL.

V and J are TRBV6-5 and TRBJ2-1, with D maybe TRBD2 (6 bases). The CDR3 is 15 amino acids. Germline assignment: CDR1 MNHEY and CDR2 SVGAGI. Trimming cost V 11 bases and J 1 base, with 18 bases left between them. This CDR3 is CAAGNGGYSYNEQFF. The CDR3 DNA follows: TGTGCCGCGGGTAATGGGGGGTATTCCTACAATGAGCAGTTCTTC.

This chain uses TRBV9 with TRBJ2-5; 9 nucleotides match TRBD2. CDR3 length: 17 amino acids. Germline lookup yields CDR1 SGDLS and CDR2 YYNGEE. V trimming: 0 bases; J trimming: 2 bases; junction bases outside the gene matches: 8. The CDR3 nucleotides are TGTGCCAGCAGCGTAGGAGGTCGGGCGGGAGGGCAAGAGACCCAGTACTTC. Translated, it gives CASSVGGRAGGQETQYF.

This clone was counted a single time. The chain couples TRBV6-1 to TRBJ2-3; no reliable D call. The length of the CDR3 is 14 residues. Germline V CDR1 and CDR2: MNHNS, SASEGT. The germline V and J ends were trimmed by 6 bases and 4 bases, with 14 bases remaining between them. CDR3 sequence (DNA): TGTGCCAGCAGATCTCTAGGTGGGGCAGATACGCAGTATTTT. It codes for CASRSLGGADTQYF.

The V call is TRBV6-6, the J call TRBJ1-5, with D unclear. The CDR3 runs 14 residues. The germline V gene has CDR1 MNHNY and CDR2 SVGAGI (reference sequence). Trimming cost V 8 bases and J 6 bases, with 17 bases left between them. Here the CDR3 reads CASRLGGPGQPQHF. CDR3 sequence (DNA): TGTGCCAGCCGTCTCGGTGGTCCCGGTCAGCCCCAGCATTTT.

This chain links TRBV7-9 with TRBJ2-5; 9 bases align to TRBD2. Germline loops: CDR1 SEHNR, CDR2 FQNEAQ (reference sequence). The CDR3 consists of 16 residues. The ends lost 3 bases at V and 5 bases at J; junction bases unmatched: 10. This CDR3 reads CASSLALAGVFETQYF. DNA for the CDR3: TGTGCCAGCAGCTTGGCCTTAGCGGGAGTTTTTGAGACCCAGTACTTC.

The chain employs TRBV19 and TRBJ2-2; 14 nucleotides align to TRBD2. After removal of 6 bases from V and 5 bases from J, the junction contained 11 bases not matched to a gene. The length of the CDR3 is 18 residues. CDR1 LNHDA and CDR2 SQIVND come from the germline V gene (reference sequence). The CDR3 coding sequence is TGTGCCAGTAGCCAATCCGGGACTAGCGGGAGTAGGACCGGGGAGCTGTTTTTT. As protein: CASSQSGTSGSRTGELFF.

Written as DNA, the CDR3 is TGTGCCAGCAGTTTAGTGGCGGACCTGACCTACGAGCAGTACTTC. It encodes CASSLVADLTYEQYF. The chain carries TRBV27 and TRBJ2-7, with D unclear. V lost 2 bases and J 2 bases, leaving 13 bases between the germline ends. The germline V gene has CDR1 MNHEY and CDR2 SMNVEV (reference sequence). The CDR3 covers 15 residues.

This sequence joins TRBV11-2 and TRBJ2-1; 9 nucleotides agree with TRBD2. Germline V gene data show CDR1 as SGHAT and CDR2 as FQNNGV. This CDR3 region has 16 residues. The V segment lost 1 base and the J segment 5 bases; nucleotides outside the gene matches: 6. The CDR3 DNA follows: TGTGCCAGCAGCTTAGTCAGCGGGAGGACGCACAATGAGCAGTTCTTC. This codes for CASSLVSGRTHNEQFF.

This chain connects TRBV9 to TRBJ2-3, with TRBD1 as a possible D gene (5 bases). There are 15 residues in the CDR3. The germline V gene has CDR1 SGDLS and CDR2 YYNGEE. The V end lost 0 bases, the J end lost 6 bases, and 14 bases lay between the germline ends. CDR3 in amino acids: CASSVGGPWSDTQYF. In nucleotides, the CDR3 is TGTGCCAGCAGCGTAGGGGGCCCCTGGTCGGATACGCAGTATTTT.

The rearrangement uses TRBV7-6 and TRBJ2-1; TRBD2 is a possible D gene (6 bases). There are 13 residues in the CDR3. Germline-derived CDR1 and CDR2 are SGHVS and FNYEAQ. V was pared by 2 bases and J by 9 bases, with 11 bases between. The CDR3 region is CASSLPGLPEQFF. The CDR3 nucleotides read TGTGCCAGCAGCTTACCCGGACTACCTGAGCAGTTCTTC.

CDR3 sequence reads: CASSTLWEQFF. In DNA, the CDR3 is TGTGCCAGCAGCACCCTGTGGGAGCAGTTCTTC. The chain combines TRBV28 with TRBJ2-1; D gene ambiguous. The CDR3 length is 11 residues. Germline CDR1 MDHEN, CDR2 SYDVKM. V was cut by 6 bases and J by 10 bases, with 10 bases left in between.

The chain has TRBV6-4 and TRBJ2-2; 7 bases are a match to TRBD1. The CDR3 totals 14 residues. V was clipped by 4 bases and J by 5 bases; unmatched bases: 4. Germline V lookup: CDR1 MRHNA, CDR2 SNTAGT. CDR3 in DNA: TGTGCCAGCAGTGTACAGGGGAAAACCGGGGAGCTGTTTTTT. This translates into CASSVQGKTGELFF.

This chain joins TRBV29-1 and TRBJ2-5, with D unresolved. The germline gives CDR1 SQVTM, CDR2 ANQGSEA. Trimming shortened V by 3 bases and J by 4 bases, and 6 bases separated the two germline ends. The CDR3 has 11 residues. The CDR3 DNA reads as TGCAGCGTTGATTGGGGAGAGACCCAGTACTTC. Amino acid sequence: CSVDWGETQYF.

The chain has TRBV28 and TRBJ1-5; D is unclear. The germline V and J ends were trimmed by 0 bases and 4 bases, with 4 bases remaining between them. This CDR3 has 13 amino acids. CDR1 and CDR2 (germline): MDHEN, SYDVKM. The DNA of the CDR3 is TGTGCCAGCAGTTTATGGGGGAATCAGCCCCAGCATTTT. Amino acids: CASSLWGNQPQHF.

Details on this clone: The same CDR3 can be traced to other DNA sequences in this sample. The chain uses TRBV5-1 and TRBJ1-1; 8 nucleotides agree with TRBD1. Looked up from germline, CDR1 is SGHRS and CDR2 is YFSETQ. After removal of 2 bases from V and 3 bases from J, the junction contained 0 bases not matched to a gene. This CDR3 comprises 13 residues. The CDR3 reads CASSLQGDTEAFF. CDR3 sequence (DNA): TGCGCCAGCAGCTTACAGGGGGACACTGAAGCTTTCTTT. The complete variable domain, with remaining parts taken from reference TRBV5-1 and TRBJ1-1, reads KAGVTQTPRYLIKTRGQQVTLSCSPISGHRSVSWYQQTPGQGLQFLFEYFSETQRNKGNFPGRFSGRQFSNSRSEMNVSTLELGDSALYLCASSLQGDTEAFFGQGTRLTVV.

This chain connects TRBV10-3 to TRBJ2-1; 10 nucleotides agree with TRBD2. From germline, CDR1 is ENHRY and CDR2 SYGVKD. This CDR3 contains 16 residues. Losses at the gene ends were 6 bases for V and 6 bases for J; bases not matched to a gene: 11. The DNA for the CDR3 is TGTGCCATCAGAGATGCCGGGACTAGCGTTGGCAATGAGCAGTTCTTC. It encodes CAIRDAGTSVGNEQFF.

The chain couples TRBV4-1 to TRBJ1-2; the match to TRBD1 covers 7 bases. V lost 3 bases and J lost 7; bases outside the gene matches: 8. CDR1 is MGHRA and CDR2 is YSYEKL in the germline V gene. This CDR3 is 14 amino acids long. The CDR3 DNA reads TGCGCCAGCAGCCACGACACAGGGGTTGGTGGCTACACCTTC. The encoded protein is CASSHDTGVGGYTF.

CDR3 nucleotide sequence: TGTGCCAGCAGCCAATACAGGGAAGAGACCCAGTACTTC. Translating it yields CASSQYREETQYF. The V gene is TRBV16, the J gene TRBJ2-5; weak D call: TRBD1 (6 bases). Trimming pared 1 base from V and 3 bases from J, leaving 6 bases between. This CDR3 spans 13 amino acids. Looked up from germline, CDR1 is KGHSY and CDR2 is FQNENV.

The chain is built from TRBV13 and TRBJ2-7; weak D call: TRBD2 (6 bases). The CDR3 consists of 16 residues. Trimming left V 4 bases short and J 5 bases short, with 21 bases between. Germline CDR1 reads PRHDT; CDR2 reads FYEKMQ (reference sequence). The CDR3 coding sequence is TGTGCCAGCAGCTCCTTGGGACTGCATTTGCAAAACGAGCAGTACTTC. The encoded protein is CASSSLGLHLQNEQYF.

The chain joins TRBV5-4 to TRBJ2-3; D call uncertain. Germline V gene sequence: CDR1 SGHNT, CDR2 YYREEE (reference sequence). The CDR3 spans 13 residues. With 4 bases removed from V and 1 base from J, the gap between germline ends came to 7 bases. The CDR3 coding sequence is TGTGCCAGCAGCCCCTTCGGCACAGATACGCAGTATTTT. Protein: CASSPFGTDTQYF.

The J gene is TRBJ1-5, the V gene TRBV10-3; D uncertain. Trimming shortened V by 3 bases and J by 7 bases, and 19 bases separated the two germline ends. The germline gives CDR1 ENHRY, CDR2 SYGVKD. The CDR3 length is 16 residues. The CDR3 loop is CAISESFGPQRQPQHF. The CDR3 DNA reads as TGTGCCATCAGTGAAAGCTTCGGGCCTCAGAGACAGCCCCAGCATTTT.

The chain links TRBV5-1 to TRBJ1-1; 9 bases fit TRBD1. The CDR3 runs 16 residues. Germline CDR1 reads SGHRS; CDR2 reads YFSETQ. Trimming cost V 0 bases and J 6 bases; bases outside gene matches: 9. CDR3 loop: CASSLVSGQGTSEAFF. The CDR3 bases are TGCGCCAGCAGCTTGGTCTCCGGACAGGGGACTTCTGAAGCTTTCTTT.

This chain joins TRBV5-1 and TRBJ1-1; TRBD1 is a possible D gene (5 bases). The V gene lost 2 bases and the J gene lost 1 base, with 6 bases spanning the gap. Germline V gene lookup returns CDR1 SGHRS and CDR2 YFSETQ. This CDR3 region has 13 residues. The DNA for the CDR3 is TGCGCCAGCAGCTTCGACAGGAACACTGAAGCTTTCTTT. It translates to CASSFDRNTEAFF.

This clone appeared a few times. This sequence joins TRBV29-1 and TRBJ2-1; D possibly corresponds to TRBD2 (6 bases). Trimming removed 4 bases at V and 1 base at J, with 11 bases between. CDR1 SQVTM and CDR2 ANQGSEA come from the germline V gene. The CDR3 spans 14 residues. CDR3 nucleotides: TGCAGCGTTGCCGGGACTCGATCCTACAATGAGCAGTTCTTC. It encodes CSVAGTRSYNEQFF.

The chain has TRBV11-2 and TRBJ1-3; D might be TRBD1 (6 bases). Germline assignment: CDR1 SGHAT and CDR2 FQNNGV. V lost 6 bases to trimming and J lost 4 bases, with 19 bases between them. This CDR3 is built from 16 residues. The CDR3 is CASRSIGGLSGNTIYF. For the CDR3, the DNA is TGTGCCAGCAGATCTATCGGGGGGCTCTCAGGAAACACCATATATTTT.

This clone was detected only once. V gene TRBV27 combines with J gene TRBJ1-2; D is unresolved. Germline values: CDR1 MNHEY, CDR2 SMNVEV (reference sequence). The CDR3 loop spans 13 amino acids. V lost 3 bases to trimming and J lost 8 bases, with 13 bases between them. For the CDR3, the DNA is TGTGCCAGCAGTTTCATCCCGGTCGGCGGCTACACCTTC. This codes for CASSFIPVGGYTF.

The rearrangement uses TRBV18 and TRBJ2-3, with 10 bases identical to TRBD2. In germline, CDR1 is KGHSH, CDR2 LQKENI. This CDR3 has 15 amino acids. The J segment lost 2 bases and the V segment lost 6 bases, leaving 5 bases of the junction unmatched. CDR3 nucleotides: TGTGCCAGCTCCCGGACTAGCGGATACACAGATACGCAGTATTTT. Translated: CASSRTSGYTDTQYF.

The V and J genes are TRBV25-1 and TRBJ2-1, with no clear D. The V gene lost 4 bases and the J gene lost 0 bases, with 13 bases spanning the gap. The CDR3 is 16 residues long. Per the germline V gene, CDR1 is MGHDK and CDR2 is SYGVNS. The CDR3 DNA is TGTGCCAGCAGTGGGTCTATCCCTAGCTCCTACAATGAGCAGTTCTTC. Translated, it gives CASSGSIPSSYNEQFF.